This T cell receptor beta chain is drawn from a study of blood T cell repertoires in COVID-19. Turning to the study itself: The cDNA or gDNA used as material had been derived from T cells, B-cell-depleted T cells, or PBMCs.

Sequenced by immunoSEQ multiplex PCR; TCRdb stores in-frame clones only, minus some. Of 30,000 to 40,000 clones in the sample, 85% were seen once. V was cut by 6 bases and J by 0 bases, with 11 bases left in between. The CDR3 totals 14 residues. Germline loops: CDR1 LNHDA, CDR2 SQIVND (reference sequence). Sequencing was carried out using peripheral blood. The chain carries TRBV19 and TRBJ1-2; D unclear. This receptor was identified in a man aged 45-65 years with active COVID-19. The CDR3: CASSETGTNYGYTF. The CDR3 DNA is TGTGCCAGTAGCGAGACCGGGACTAACTATGGCTACACCTTC.